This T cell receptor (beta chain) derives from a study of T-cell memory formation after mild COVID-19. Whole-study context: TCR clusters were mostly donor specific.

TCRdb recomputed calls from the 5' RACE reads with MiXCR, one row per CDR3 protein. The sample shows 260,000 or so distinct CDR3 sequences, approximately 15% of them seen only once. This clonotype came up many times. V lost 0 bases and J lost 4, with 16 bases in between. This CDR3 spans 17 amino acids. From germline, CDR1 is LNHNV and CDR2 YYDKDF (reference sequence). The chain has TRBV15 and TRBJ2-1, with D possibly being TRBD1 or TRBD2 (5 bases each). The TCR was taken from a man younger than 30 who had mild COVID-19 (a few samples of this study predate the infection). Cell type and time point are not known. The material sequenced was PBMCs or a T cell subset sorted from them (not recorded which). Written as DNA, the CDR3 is TGTGCCACCAGCAGAGACGCAGGGACCCAACCGTACAATGAGCAGTTCTTC. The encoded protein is CATSRDAGTQPYNEQFF.